Given below is one T cell receptor beta chain in context. TCRdb's copy holds only in-frame clones and misses some; the assay was immunoSEQ multiplex PCR. The repertoire holds about 4,300 clones, roughly 78% seen once, with around 23% in the top ten. This CDR3 has 16 residues. V lost 3 bases to trimming and J lost 0 bases, with 14 bases between them. CDR1 is SGDLS and CDR2 is YYNGEE in the germline V gene. This sample was included in a study of T cells in tumors and immune-related adverse events. The chain combines TRBV9 with TRBJ2-3; D uncertain. The source was skin tissue, collected from a patient treated with anti-PD-1 therapy. This clonotype was sampled from a female donor with metastatic renal cell carcinoma. The CDR3: CASSGSRSLSTDTQYF. CDR3 coding DNA: TGTGCCAGCAGCGGGTCCCGGAGTCTTAGCACAGATACGCAGTATTTT.